What follows describes a single T cell receptor beta chain. This sample is drawn from a study of T cell responses to AZD1222 COVID-19 vaccine. This CDR3 is 13 amino acids long. V lost 3 bases, J lost 6 bases, and 11 bases lay in between. The germline CDR1 and CDR2 sequences are SNHLY and FYNNEI. Sequencing used immunoSEQ multiplex PCR; TCRdb keeps in-frame clones, though not all of them. The sample shows 80,000 to 100,000 clones, about 88% of them seen only once. J is TRBJ1-2 and V is TRBV2; tentative D call: TRBD1 (5 bases). The sequences come from peripheral blood, collected on day 0 of AZD1222 vaccination. This receptor was identified in an adult in good health. The CDR3 region has the DNA TGTGCCAGCAGTGAGATTGGGGGGAATGGCTACACCTTC. Translated: CASSEIGGNGYTF. Full variable domain (outside the CDR3, taken from reference TRBV2 and TRBJ1-2): EPEVTQTPSHQVTQMGQEVILRCVPISNHLYFYWYRQILGQKVEFLVSFYNNEISEKSEIFDDQFSVERPDGSNFTLKIRSTKLEDSAMYFCASSEIGGNGYTFGSGTRLTVV.